One and the same sample provided the 28 T cell receptor beta chains below, sequenced in a study of blood T cell repertoires in COVID-19 (dated by TCRdb to 2018 to 2021). The library came from the immunoSEQ multiplex PCR assay. In TCRdb, the immuneACCESS table is reduced to in-frame sequences with V and J assigned. These tables do not hold every clone; where another copy was compared, an unresolved V gene accounts for under half, and the others remain unexplained. Within this sample are about 240,000 clones, with around 87% of them counted one time only. The ten largest clones add up to around 7.2% of the sample. The sample comprised peripheral blood. These receptors came from a man in his 60s who had recovered from COVID-19.

This clone was seen only a few times. The chain uses TRBV5-1 and TRBJ1-6; 10 nucleotides agree with TRBD1. The V segment lost 3 bases and the J segment 11 bases; nucleotides outside the gene matches: 5. This CDR3 comprises 14 residues. Germline V lookup: CDR1 SGHRS, CDR2 YFSETQ. The CDR3 sequence: CASSSGQGGTPLHF. Written as DNA, the CDR3 is TGCGCCAGCAGCTCTGGACAGGGGGGGACACCCCTCCACTTT.

The chain links TRBV6-5 to TRBJ1-2; 9 nucleotides align to TRBD1. Germline V CDR1 and CDR2: MNHEY, SVGAGI. Germline trimming cut 5 bases from V and 6 bases from J; bases unmatched to any gene: 10. The CDR3 covers 15 residues. CDR3 region: CASSRVGDRVNGYTF. CDR3 bases: TGTGCCAGCAGTAGGGTTGGGGACAGGGTAAATGGCTACACCTTC.

In its sample, this clone was seen many times. Other DNA sequences from this sample encode an identical CDR3 as well. The DNA of the CDR3 is TGTGCCAGCAGTGAAGCAGGCGGGGTTTATCAGCCCCAGCATTTT. This codes for CASSEAGGVYQPQHF. J is TRBJ1-5 and V is TRBV2; D not certain. The germline V gene has CDR1 SNHLY and CDR2 FYNNEI. This CDR3 has 15 residues. V shed 0 bases and J shed 5 bases, with 11 bases lying between them.

CDR3 in amino acids: CASSPIDRGRGGELFF. CDR3 in DNA: TGTGCCAGCAGCCCGATTGACAGGGGGCGGGGCGGGGAGCTGTTTTTT. The V gene is TRBV5-4, the J gene TRBJ2-2, with TRBD1 matching over 10 bases. CDR3 length equals 16 residues. With V trimmed by 4 bases and J by 7 bases, 10 bases remained unmatched. Germline V CDR1 and CDR2: SGHNT, YYREEE (reference sequence).

The chain combines TRBV2 with TRBJ1-5, with D perhaps TRBD1 (5 bases). Looked up from germline, CDR1 is SNHLY and CDR2 is FYNNEI. This CDR3 spans 14 amino acids. The V and J ends lost 4 bases and 6 bases respectively, with 13 bases between them. CDR3 sequence: CASSALTEGQPQHF. The CDR3 nucleotides are TGTGCCAGCAGTGCCCTGACAGAAGGTCAGCCCCAGCATTTT.

The V and J genes are TRBV28 and TRBJ2-7; no clear D gene. The CDR3 is made up of 11 amino acids. Per germline, CDR1 MDHEN and CDR2 SYDVKM. V was clipped by 6 bases and J by 6 bases, with 9 bases between them. CDR3 nucleotides: TGTGCCAGCAGGTCAGAAGTCGAGCAGTACTTC. Encoded protein: CASRSEVEQYF.

The rearrangement joins TRBV27 to TRBJ2-7; 7 bases line up with TRBD1. Germline-derived CDR1 and CDR2 are MNHEY and SMNVEV (reference sequence). This CDR3 has 15 amino acids. Trimming cost V 6 bases and J 3 bases; bases outside gene matches: 11. As DNA, the CDR3 is TGTGCCAGCAGATTCGACAGGGCGAGACTCTACGAGCAGTACGTC. Residues: CASRFDRARLYEQYV.

CDR3 loop: CASSDSQGVYGYTF. CDR3 in DNA: TGTGCCAGCAGTGACTCCCAGGGGGTCTATGGCTACACCTTC. The chain is built from TRBV6-4 and TRBJ1-2; 7 bases match TRBD1. CDR3 size: 14 residues. Germline V gives CDR1 MRHNA, CDR2 SNTAGT. V shed 0 bases, J shed 4 bases, and the junction held 2 bases outside the gene matches.

This chain joins TRBV5-1 and TRBJ1-3, with D tentatively TRBD1 (5 bases). The ends were cut back, 3 bases at V and 3 bases at J, with 10 bases in the middle. Looked up from germline, CDR1 is SGHRS and CDR2 is YFSETQ. The CDR3 is 14 amino acids. CDR3 amino acids: CASSSDSYGNTIYF. CDR3 DNA: TGCGCCAGCAGCTCCGACAGTTATGGAAACACCATATATTTT. The full variable domain, with the rest looked up from reference TRBV5-1 and TRBJ1-3, is KAGVTQTPRYLIKTRGQQVTLSCSPISGHRSVSWYQQTPGQGLQFLFEYFSETQRNKGNFPGRFSGRQFSNSRSEMNVSTLELGDSALYLCASSSDSYGNTIYFGEGSWLTVV.

This rearrangement joins TRBV24-1 to TRBJ2-5; TRBD2 matches at 8 bases. Germline V gene sequence: CDR1 KGHDR, CDR2 SFDVKD. There are 16 residues in the CDR3. The J segment lost 4 bases and the V segment lost 9 bases, leaving 15 bases of the junction unmatched. CDR3 in amino acids: CATEGRGAGVGETQYF. The CDR3 region has the DNA TGTGCCACCGAGGGCAGGGGAGCGGGGGTAGGAGAGACCCAGTACTTC.

The gene calls are TRBV6-1 and TRBJ2-3; 9 nucleotides line up with TRBD1. CDR1 is MNHNS, CDR2 SASEGT, per germline. The CDR3 has 17 residues. Germline trimming cut 4 bases from V and 1 base from J; bases unmatched to any gene: 9. This CDR3 reads CASSVLDRGFGTDTQYF. CDR3 sequence (DNA): TGTGCCAGCAGTGTTCTGGACAGGGGATTTGGCACAGATACGCAGTATTTT.

Comment on this clone: This same CDR3 is encoded by further DNA sequences in the sample. The V and J genes are TRBV24-1 and TRBJ2-3; possibly TRBD1 for D (6 bases). Germline CDR1 reads KGHDR; CDR2 reads SFDVKD. This CDR3 has 14 residues. Between the trimmed V and J ends, which lost 4 bases and 3 bases, there was a span of 10 bases. CDR3 bases: TGTGCCACCAGTGACCCCGGGACAACAGATACGCAGTATTTT. It translates to CATSDPGTTDTQYF.

The chain has TRBV7-6 and TRBJ1-4, with 7 bases identical to TRBD1. The CDR3 spans 15 residues. J lost 2 bases, V lost 6 bases, and 6 bases had no gene match. Germline assignment: CDR1 SGHVS and CDR2 FNYEAQ. DNA for the CDR3: TGTGCCAGCAGTCGCAGGGGGGCGACTAATGAAAAACTGTTTTTT. Its translation is CASSRRGATNEKLFF.

V is TRBV2 and J is TRBJ2-1; D is uncertain. V lost 2 bases and J 8 bases, leaving 13 bases between the germline ends. CDR1 is SNHLY and CDR2 is FYNNEI in the germline V gene. The CDR3 has 14 residues. This CDR3 reads CASSELAHIYEQFF. CDR3 DNA: TGTGCCAGCAGTGAATTGGCACATATCTATGAGCAGTTCTTC.

The genes are TRBV5-4 and TRBJ1-2; 7 bases map to TRBD1. Germline assignment: CDR1 SGHNT and CDR2 YYREEE (reference sequence). The CDR3 has 13 amino acids. With 6 bases clipped from V and 7 bases from J, the junction kept 9 bases outside the gene matches. CDR3 residues: CASNVAGGVGYTF. CDR3 bases: TGTGCCAGCAACGTGGCAGGGGGTGTTGGCTACACCTTC.

The chain employs TRBV5-1 and TRBJ1-2; 7 bases fit TRBD1. The germline V gene has CDR1 SGHRS and CDR2 YFSETQ. CDR3 length: 15 amino acids. Trimming cost V 2 bases and J 2 bases; bases outside gene matches: 6. CDR3 nucleotide sequence: TGCGCCAGCAGCTTCAGGAAGGGGGCAAACTATGGCTACACCTTC. Protein sequence: CASSFRKGANYGYTF.

The chain joins TRBV24-1 to TRBJ1-2; 8 positions match TRBD1. The CDR3 extends over 15 amino acids. V lost 4 bases to trimming and J lost 6 bases; unmatched junction nucleotides: 9. Germline V gene data show CDR1 as KGHDR and CDR2 as SFDVKD. CDR3 DNA: TGTGCCACCAGTGACCCAAGGACAGGGCAGGATGGCTACACCTTC. As protein: CATSDPRTGQDGYTF.

This chain joins TRBV15 and TRBJ1-4, with D maybe TRBD1 (5 bases). Trimming cost V 0 bases and J 10 bases, with 15 bases left between them. CDR1 LNHNV and CDR2 YYDKDF come from the germline V gene (reference sequence). This CDR3 comprises 15 residues. The CDR3, as DNA: TGTGCCACCAGCAGAGATCACATAGGGGTTGGAAAACTGTTTTTT. The encoded protein is CATSRDHIGVGKLFF.

The chain is built from TRBV27 and TRBJ1-5; possibly TRBD1 for D (6 bases). CDR3 length: 16 residues. Trimming shortened V by 1 base and J by 4 bases, and 14 bases separated the two germline ends. CDR1 and CDR2 (germline): MNHEY, SMNVEV (reference sequence). The CDR3 region is CASSLLGRGKNQPQHF. For the CDR3, the DNA is TGTGCCAGCAGTTTATTAGGCAGGGGAAAAAATCAGCCCCAGCATTTT.

This chain connects TRBV6-6 to TRBJ1-5, with TRBD1 as a possible D gene (6 bases). Germline-derived CDR1 and CDR2 are MNHNY and SVGAGI (reference sequence). V was shortened by 5 bases and J by 0 bases, with 23 bases between the two germline ends. CDR3 length: 19 residues. This CDR3 reads CASSPRGRGGIYSNQPQHF. CDR3 bases: TGTGCCAGCAGTCCACGGGGGCGGGGGGGGATTTATAGCAATCAGCCCCAGCATTTT.

This chain uses TRBV3-1 (or the pseudogene TRBV3-2) with TRBJ2-3, with 16 bases identical to TRBD2. V lost 0 bases and J lost 4; bases outside the gene matches: 4. The CDR3 covers 18 residues. CDR1 and CDR2 from the germline V gene are LGHDT and YNNKEL (reference sequence). The CDR3 DNA reads as TGTGCCAGCAGCCAAGATTGGGGACTAGCGGGGGGGGCAGATACGCAGTATTTT. This gives the protein CASSQDWGLAGGADTQYF.

The chain carries TRBV9 and TRBJ2-1, with 8 bases fitting TRBD1. Germline V gene sequence: CDR1 SGDLS, CDR2 YYNGEE. The CDR3 runs to 14 residues. After removal of 4 bases from V and 5 bases from J, the junction contained 5 bases not matched to a gene. This CDR3 reads CASSLTGGHNEQFF. CDR3 coding DNA: TGTGCCAGCAGCTTAACAGGGGGACACAATGAGCAGTTCTTC.

This clone was found a few times. In DNA, the CDR3 is TGCGCCACTAAAAGGACAGGGGGCACAGATACGCAGTATTTT. Its translation: CATKRTGGTDTQYF. The genes are TRBV5-1 and TRBJ2-3; 9 bases map to TRBD1. Germline values: CDR1 SGHRS, CDR2 YFSETQ. Germline trimming cut 9 bases from V and 1 base from J; bases unmatched to any gene: 6. This CDR3 comprises 14 residues.

This sequence joins TRBV4-2 and TRBJ2-3; D remains ambiguous. CDR3 size: 13 residues. V dropped 0 bases and J dropped 6 bases, with 7 bases sitting between them. Germline V gene data show CDR1 as LGHNA and CDR2 as YNFKEQ. CDR3 in DNA: TGTGCCAGCAGCCAAGAGCTCAGGGATACGCAGTATTTT. As protein: CASSQELRDTQYF.

This clone came up once. The gene calls are TRBV9 and TRBJ2-7, with 13 bases fitting TRBD2. Germline V CDR1 and CDR2: SGDLS, YYNGEE. J was trimmed by 2 bases and V by 4 bases; bases with no gene match: 3. CDR3 length: 15 residues. CDR3 sequence reads: CASSPGLAGTYEQYF. Written as DNA, the CDR3 is TGTGCCAGCAGCCCGGGACTAGCGGGGACCTACGAGCAGTACTTC. Together with reference TRBV9 and TRBJ2-7, the CDR3 gives the full variable domain: DSGVTQTPKHLITATGQRVTLRCSPRSGDLSVYWYQQSLDQGLQFLIQYYNGEERAKGNILERFSAQQFPDLHSELNLSSLELGDSALYFCASSPGLAGTYEQYFGPGTRLTVT.

The rearrangement links TRBV27 to TRBJ1-2; the D is unclear. Germline loops: CDR1 MNHEY, CDR2 SMNVEV (reference sequence). Trimming left V 10 bases short and J 4 bases short, with 19 bases between. The CDR3 has 14 amino acids. CDR3 nucleotide sequence: TGTGCCACTCCGCGGACTGAGGAGAGCTATGGCTACACCTTC. It specifies CATPRTEESYGYTF.

This rearrangement joins TRBV6-6 to TRBJ2-1, with 8 bases fitting TRBD2. The CDR3 is 16 amino acids. V lost 6 bases, J lost 9 bases, and 16 bases stayed unmatched. The germline CDR1 and CDR2 sequences are MNHNY and SVGAGI (reference sequence). CDR3 DNA: TGTGCCAGCAGAATACTAACCGGGACTAGGATGGGTGAGCAGTTCTTC. Translating gives CASRILTGTRMGEQFF.

The gene calls are TRBV5-6 and TRBJ2-1, with 9 bases aligning to TRBD2. The V segment lost 7 bases and the J segment 10 bases; nucleotides outside the gene matches: 12. Germline lookup yields CDR1 SGHDT and CDR2 YYEEEE. This CDR3 has 14 amino acids. CDR3 region: CASLRASGTEEQFF. The DNA of the CDR3 is TGTGCCAGCCTTCGGGCTAGCGGGACGGAGGAGCAGTTCTTC.